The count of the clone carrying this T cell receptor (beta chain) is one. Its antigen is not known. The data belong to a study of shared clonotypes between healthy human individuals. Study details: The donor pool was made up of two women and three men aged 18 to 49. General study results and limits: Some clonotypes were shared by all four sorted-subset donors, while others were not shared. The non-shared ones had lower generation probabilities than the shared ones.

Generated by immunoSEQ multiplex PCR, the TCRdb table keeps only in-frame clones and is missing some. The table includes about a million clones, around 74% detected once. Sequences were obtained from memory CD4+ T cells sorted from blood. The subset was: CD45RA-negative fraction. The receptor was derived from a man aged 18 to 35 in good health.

CDR3 protein: CASGRGQTNYGYTF. The CDR3 DNA follows: TGTGCCAGCGGTCGGGGACAGACTAACTATGGCTACACCTTC. The V and J genes are TRBV27 and TRBJ1-2, with 7 bases matching TRBD1. Germline loops: CDR1 MNHEY, CDR2 SMNVEV (reference sequence). This CDR3 comprises 14 residues. Trimming removed 8 bases from V and 0 bases from J; junction bases left unmatched: 6.